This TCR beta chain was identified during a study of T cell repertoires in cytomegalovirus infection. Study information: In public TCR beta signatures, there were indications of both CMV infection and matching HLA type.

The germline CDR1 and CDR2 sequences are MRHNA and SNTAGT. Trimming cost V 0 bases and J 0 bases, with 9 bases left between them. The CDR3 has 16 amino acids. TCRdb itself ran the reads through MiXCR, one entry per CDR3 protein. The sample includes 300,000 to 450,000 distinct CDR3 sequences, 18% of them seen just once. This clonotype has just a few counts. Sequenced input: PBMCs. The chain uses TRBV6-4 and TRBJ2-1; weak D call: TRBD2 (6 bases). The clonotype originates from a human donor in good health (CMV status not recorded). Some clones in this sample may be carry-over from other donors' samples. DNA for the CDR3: TGTGCCAGCAGTGACTCTTACGGGAGCTCCTACAATGAGCAGTTCTTC. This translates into CASSDSYGSSYNEQFF.